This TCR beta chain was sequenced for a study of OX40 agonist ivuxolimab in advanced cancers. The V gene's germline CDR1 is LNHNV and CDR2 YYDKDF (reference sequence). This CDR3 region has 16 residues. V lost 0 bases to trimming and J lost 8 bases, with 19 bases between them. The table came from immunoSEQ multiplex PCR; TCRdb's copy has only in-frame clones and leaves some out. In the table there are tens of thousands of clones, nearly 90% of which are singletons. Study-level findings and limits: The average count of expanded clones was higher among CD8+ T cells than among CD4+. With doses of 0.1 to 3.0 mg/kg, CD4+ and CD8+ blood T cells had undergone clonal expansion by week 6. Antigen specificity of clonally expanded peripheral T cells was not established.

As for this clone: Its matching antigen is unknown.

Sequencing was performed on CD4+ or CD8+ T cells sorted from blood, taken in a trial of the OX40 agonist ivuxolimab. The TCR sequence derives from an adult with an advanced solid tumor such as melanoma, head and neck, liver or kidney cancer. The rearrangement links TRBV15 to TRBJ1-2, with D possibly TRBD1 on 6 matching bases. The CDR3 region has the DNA TGTGCCACCAGCAGAGAATCCACAGGGACTCATGGGGGCTACACCTTC. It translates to CATSRESTGTHGGYTF.